This T cell receptor (beta chain) was identified during a study of cytomegalovirus exposure and HLA in healthy donors (dated by TCRdb to between 2016 and 2019). A note on the overall study: An earlier analysis of roughly 500 of the donors reported about 250 Gb of sequence data and some 100 million unique TCR beta sequences from 150 million to 200 million T cells. An early release covering just under 650 HLA-typed donors comprised roughly 300 gigabases of sequencing data and 85 million to 100 million unique TCR sequences. Of the 300 to 450 genotyped donors, roughly 85% fell in the genetic ancestry cluster associated with self-reported Caucasian donors. The aim of the study was to test whether cataloging public T cell receptors could identify signatures of past pathogen exposure. Using immunosequencing, the study profiled T cell repertoires from 666 subjects and related those repertoires to cytomegalovirus serostatus. In addition to the first cohort of several hundred subjects, a separate validation cohort of approximately 110 different subjects was used. To predict cytomegalovirus infection status, the study combined high-throughput TCR immunosequencing, statistical association of individual TCRs with disease status, and machine learning. A later analysis re-analyzed previously published TCR beta repertoires from 600 to 850 donors and added high-resolution HLA genotyping to study TCR occurrence patterns. Rather than drawing on any new phenotypic data, the later analysis identified candidate immune exposures from TCR beta sequences and the way those sequences occurred across donors. To decide whether each TCR beta V gene segment behaved as functional or pseudogenic, an earlier analysis of some 540 of the donors relied on high-throughput TCR beta sequencing. Donor age, sex, ethnicity and CMV serostatus were collected together with the repertoire data. In a later genetic analysis, genome-wide SNP genotypes for about 60% of the 666 donors were used, and that subset was treated as a discovery cohort. Every repertoire in the discovery cohort had been generated on one and the same sequencing platform. HLA typing covered class I and class II loci at four-digit resolution. The number of donors typed differed by locus, with about 629-630 for A, B, C, DRB1 and DQB1, roughly 520 for DQA1, 600 to 610 for DPA1, and 450 to 480 for DPB1. Roughly 5 DR-DQ haplotypes were handled as single units for association and clustering because linkage in the cohort was strong. Across around 400 genotyped donors of the cohort, an average of roughly 250,000 unique TCR beta nucleotide sequences per donor were sequenced, and approximately 19% of those sequences were non-productive. General study outcomes and caveats: Correlated functional status among segregating V segments might be attributable to linkage disequilibrium, but an unknown experimental factor could not be ruled out. Across donors, most TCR sequences were observed very rarely, whereas some public TCRs were present in many individuals. A later analysis associated around 16,000 TCR beta sequences with specific HLA alleles at a false discovery rate of 0.05. A later analysis found that most CMV-associated TCR beta chains appeared HLA-restricted, with HLA associations seemingly driven largely by CMV exposure. According to the authors, the approach could potentially be generalized to other disease states and immunological phenotypes. In a later analysis, the rate of TCR association differed among HLA loci, with DRB1 alleles having the most associated TCRs and HLA-C alleles having the fewest. The study listed 150 to 200 TCR beta chains as associated with cytomegalovirus. This cohort had only TCR beta chains sequenced, and the lack of alpha or paired-chain data limited which features could be detected. Three of the identified cytomegalovirus-associated TCR beta chains were confirmed in vitro to be specific for cytomegalovirus antigens. The only immune exposure information available for the cohort was CMV serostatus. When HLA alleles, especially DR and DQ, strongly co-occurred, attributing TCR associations to individual alleles was difficult. In a later genetic analysis, fewer N-insertions in productive TCRs were reported among donors in an Asian-associated ancestry cluster than the approximately 670-donor mean. Some IMGT-functional V segments, including TRBV6-2 and TRBV6-3, could not be distinguished by the 87-base-pair reads and were therefore excluded. In a later analysis, HLA-associated TCR beta chains showed more clonal expansion and lower generation probabilities than non-associated chains that were equally common. A further reported finding was that TCR beta sequences accurately predicted the HLA-A and HLA-B alleles for most subjects in the first cohort. Because some donors lacked HLA typing at each locus, the association tests relied only on the typed subset. According to a later analysis, parvovirus B19, influenza, CMV and Epstein-Barr virus appeared linked to several top co-occurrence clusters. Because counts were too low, around 18 rarely observed V segments, including chromosome 9 orphons, were left out of the earlier analysis of a few hundred of the donors. In both the original and validation cohorts, the classifier was reported to diagnose cytomegalovirus status with high specificity and sensitivity. Presence/absence analyses assumed roughly uniform sequencing depth across donors, an assumption that may not hold. V-gene and J-gene trimming of TCR beta chains was associated with a missense DCLRE1C variant in a later genetic analysis, and the association was replicated in an independent cohort. In an earlier analysis of around 600 of the donors, most TCR beta V segments were observed in productive rearrangements about 90% or about 30% of the time, broadly matching IMGT annotations. The sequencing pipeline was judged likely to have produced a cluster of highly shared sequence variants as a technical artifact.

Of note for this clone: The antigen this receptor binds is unknown. It has no much larger one-base neighbor in the sample; base qualities were not kept.

The library was prepared using the immunoSEQ multiplex PCR assay. A mixture of 60 forward primers for TCR Vbeta segments and 13 reverse primers for TCR Jbeta segments was used in the multiplex PCR. The CDR3 region of rearranged TCR beta genes was amplified from genomic DNA with a multiplex PCR assay. On the Illumina HiSeq System, the amplified TCR beta libraries were sequenced as 87-base-pair reads. In the authors' own workflow: In a later analysis, some 80 million unique TCR beta chains were counted across the 500 to 850 repertoires, and roughly 11 million of these chains were shared by at least two donors. Raw reads were error-corrected and collapsed into unique sequences by a nearest-neighbor algorithm in which closely related sequences were merged to remove PCR and sequencing errors. To assign V, D and J gene segments, CDR3 sequences were aligned to IMGT reference sequences. For a sequence to be retained, at least a six-nucleotide match to both a V gene segment and a J gene segment was required. Rearrangements were called productive when the CDR3 lacked stop codons and stayed in frame with V and J; all others were non-productive. Following IMGT convention, CDR3 was defined as the stretch from the second conserved V-encoded cysteine to the conserved J-encoded phenylalanine. The earlier analysis of more than 450 of the donors excluded sequences that lacked an unambiguous match to a single V gene segment. An earlier analysis of roughly 590 of the donors called V segments functional above 56.7% productive rearrangements and segregating when the between-donor standard deviation exceeded 5%. A statistical classification framework was built to diagnose cytomegalovirus status from the catalog of TCR beta chain sequences. V and J gene assignment, in a later analysis, came from comparing TCR nucleotide sequences with IMGT/GENE-DB human TR gene sequences. A later analysis assigned CDR3 sequences and most-parsimonious VDJ recombination scenarios with the TCRdist pipeline. In a later analysis, each TCR beta chain was defined by its CDR3 amino acid sequence together with its V-gene family, and reads without a unique V-gene family were excluded. To address suspected cross-contamination and a sequencing artifact, a later analysis removed some 620 highly shared, low-generation-probability nucleotide sequences. In a later analysis, a clonal expansion index for each public chain was calculated from normalized within-repertoire ranks of inferred template counts. In a later analysis, generation probabilities were computed with a VDJ recombination model fitted to out-of-frame rearrangements, and the resulting probabilities were checked against IGoR. Hypergeometric tests were used in a later analysis to score TCR-TCR, TCR-HLA and TCR-CMV co-occurrence, with a repertoire-size bias correction applied to the TCR pairs. A later analysis estimated false discovery rates by permuting HLA or CMV assignments 20 times. In a later analysis, co-occurring TCRs were grouped using DBSCAN, with TCRdist sequence similarity added in when clustering inside HLA-allele-positive subsets. Repertoires with fewer than 30,000 or more than 120,000 public chains, plus five repertoires with anomalous nucleotide sharing, were excluded from co-occurrence clustering. This immuneACCESS table, as held by TCRdb, lists in-frame sequences with V and J called but not all clones. Of the missing ones, under half trace to an unresolved V gene in checked studies; the others have no known cause. That table furnishes V, J and clone size, whereas the DNA furnished D and trimming. Across this sample there are roughly 100,000 clones, with about 70% seen only once. The top ten hold 2.5% to 3% of the sample.

Germline trimming amounts to 5 bases on V and 4 bases on J, with 6 as the count of junction bases outside the gene matches. In the germline V gene, CDR1 corresponds to MNHNS and CDR2 to SASEGT. The CDR3, cysteine through phenylalanine, is 15 amino acids long. CDR3 DNA only is kept here, 45 bases in frame from base 1. The cohort consisted of 600 to 750 healthy bone marrow donors. All cohort members were sampled while nominally healthy, although unrecorded immune exposures were likely present. The donor was CMV seronegative and was included in the group of a few hundred seronegative cohort members. A peripheral blood sample was collected from each donor, and TCR beta sequencing was performed on peripheral blood mononuclear cells. The Qiagen DNeasy Blood Extraction Kit was used to extract genomic DNA from the blood cell samples.

Material: PBMCs. This sequence uses TRBV6-1 and TRBJ2-7, with 12 bases matching TRBD2. This sequence was found in a female donor in good health and CMV-seronegative. The CDR3 reads as follows: CASSPQTSGSYEQYF. At the DNA level, the sequence is TGTGCCAGCAGTCCCCAGACTAGCGGGAGTTACGAGCAGTACTTC.